These T cell receptor beta chains were read from a single sample in a study of blood T cell repertoires in COVID-19. TCRdb keeps only in-frame clones here, not all; method: immunoSEQ multiplex PCR. The profile shows hundreds of thousands of clones, over 75% of them singletons. The sequencing input was PBMCs or T cells enriched from blood (not recorded which). Source of these receptors: a woman in her forties or fifties with acute COVID-19. The CDR3 runs from the conserved cysteine through the conserved F or W. D genes are given only for firm matches. For some rows the clone size is stated as once, few or many, or as a class when expanded; others skip it.

TRBV2	TRBD1	.	TRBJ2-5	CASSGTGGRGETQYF	TGTGCCAGCAGTGGGACAGGGGGCAGGGGTGAGACCCAGTACTTC
TRBV6-1	.	.	TRBJ1-2	CASSHGQGYTF	TGTGCCAGCAGTCATGGACAGGGCTACACCTTC
TRBV19	.	.	TRBJ2-1	CASRLGLVGDEQFF	TGTGCCAGCCGCCTGGGGTTGGTAGGGGATGAGCAGTTCTTC
TRBV6-5	.	.	TRBJ1-6	CASSYSRTIGSPLHF	TGTGCCAGCAGTTACTCGCGGACAATCGGTTCACCCCTCCACTTT
TRBV14	TRBD1	.	TRBJ1-2	CASSLTDRVNGYTF	TGTGCCAGCAGCCTCACGGACAGGGTAAATGGCTACACCTTC
TRBV7-2	TRBD1	.	TRBJ2-3	CASTRDRGTDTQYF	TGTGCCAGCACCCGGGACAGGGGCACAGATACGCAGTATTTT
TRBV13	.	.	TRBJ2-7	CASSLGGGRSYEQYF	TGTGCCAGCAGCTTAGGTGGAGGGAGGTCCTACGAGCAGTACTTC
TRBV13	TRBD1	.	TRBJ1-2	CASSFDRGEFGYTF	TGTGCCAGCAGCTTTGACAGGGGAGAGTTCGGCTACACCTTC
TRBV15	.	.	TRBJ1-1	CATSRDSGNTEAFF	TGTGCCACCAGCAGAGATAGTGGGAACACTGAAGCTTTCTTT
TRBV9	TRBD1	.	TRBJ2-3	CASSQTGGHTDTQYF	TGTGCCAGCAGCCAGACAGGGGGTCACACAGATACGCAGTATTTT
TRBV20-1	.	.	TRBJ2-7	CSASPPGPYEQYF	TGCAGTGCTAGTCCTCCAGGCCCCTACGAGCAGTACTTC
TRBV14	.	.	TRBJ2-7	CASSQGALITAYEQYF	TGTGCCAGCAGCCAAGGGGCCCTCATAACCGCCTACGAGCAGTACTTC
TRBV19	.	.	TRBJ1-1	CASTEYRDTEAFF	TGTGCCAGTACCGAATACAGGGACACTGAAGCTTTCTTT
TRBV5-1	.	.	TRBJ1-1	CASSLRTEMNTEAFF	TGCGCCAGCAGCTTGCGTACTGAAATGAACACTGAAGCTTTCTTT
TRBV5-4	TRBD1	.	TRBJ1-1	CASSGGTGGSTEAFF	TGTGCCAGCAGCGGGGGGACAGGGGGAAGCACTGAAGCTTTCTTT
TRBV2	.	.	TRBJ1-4	CASRDIQGPDGEKLFF	TGTGCCAGCAGGGACATACAGGGACCCGATGGGGAAAAACTGTTTTTT
TRBV20-1	.	.	TRBJ2-3	CSAVSVDTQYF	TGCAGTGCTGTCTCGGTTGATACGCAGTATTTT
TRBV3-1/TRBV3-2	TRBD1	.	TRBJ1-1	CASSTGQGAAEAFF	TGTGCCAGCAGCACGGGACAGGGGGCCGCTGAAGCTTTCTTT
TRBV18	.	.	TRBJ1-2	CASASGRGYGYTF	TGTGCCAGCGCCTCGGGGAGAGGCTATGGCTACACCTTC
TRBV15	.	.	TRBJ1-1	CATSRDRLVNTEAFF	TGTGCCACCAGCAGAGATCGGTTGGTCAACACTGAAGCTTTCTTT
TRBV4-3	TRBD1	.	TRBJ1-1	CASSQRQGTSEAFF	TGCGCCAGCAGCCAAAGACAGGGGACTTCTGAAGCTTTCTTT
TRBV6-5	TRBD1	.	TRBJ1-3	CASSSTGGLSGNTIYF	TGTGCCAGCAGTTCTACAGGGGGACTCTCTGGAAACACCATATATTTT
TRBV4-3	.	.	TRBJ2-3	CASSQDHWDTQYF	TGCGCCAGCAGCCAAGATCACTGGGATACGCAGTATTTT
TRBV7-3	TRBD2	.	TRBJ2-1	CASSLIAGTSGGSSYNEQFF	TGTGCCAGCAGCTTAATCGCCGGGACTAGCGGGGGCAGCTCCTACAATGAGCAGTTCTTC
TRBV6-5	.	.	TRBJ2-3	CASSKPQGLGTQYF	TGTGCCAGCAGCAAACCCCAGGGGCTGGGTACGCAGTATTTT
TRBV5-4	.	few	TRBJ2-5	CASSSTLAGYAETQYF	TGTGCCAGCAGCTCGACGCTAGCCGGGTATGCGGAGACCCAGTACTTC
TRBV4-1	TRBD2	.	TRBJ2-5	CASTRTSGVRETQYF	TGCGCCAGCACTCGGACTAGCGGGGTGAGGGAGACCCAGTACTTC
TRBV12-5	.	once	TRBJ1-1	CASGFGTEAFF	TGTGCTAGTGGTTTCGGGACAGAAGCTTTCTTT
TRBV6-5	TRBD1	once	TRBJ1-1	CASSPRQGPEAFF	TGTGCCAGCAGTCCCAGACAGGGCCCTGAAGCTTTCTTT
TRBV10-3	TRBD1	.	TRBJ1-1	CAISGGQGSTEAFF	TGTGCCATCAGTGGGGGACAGGGGTCAACTGAAGCTTTCTTT
TRBV9	.	once	TRBJ1-2	CASSVHREGDGYTF	TGTGCCAGCAGCGTTCACAGGGAAGGGGATGGCTACACCTTC
TRBV9	TRBD2	.	TRBJ2-7	CASSVAASSGGLYEQYF	TGTGCCAGCAGCGTAGCCGCGTCTAGCGGGGGGTTGTACGAGCAGTACTTC
TRBV14	.	.	TRBJ1-3	CASSQVGGLRNTIYF	TGTGCCAGCAGCCAAGTCGGGGGTCTTCGAAACACCATATATTTT
TRBV6-5	.	.	TRBJ2-7	CASTSGSLLSYEQYF	TGTGCCAGCACCTCCGGGTCCTTACTCTCCTACGAGCAGTACTTC
TRBV7-2	.	.	TRBJ1-6	CASSLGEGYNSPLHF	TGTGCCAGCAGCCTGGGAGAAGGCTATAATTCACCCCTCCACTTT
TRBV9	.	once	TRBJ1-1	CASSVGPGYTNTEAFF	TGTGCCAGCAGCGTAGGCCCGGGGTATACGAACACTGAAGCTTTCTTT
TRBV21-1	.	.	TRBJ2-3	CASSLPGQGTDTQYF	TGTGCCAGCAGCCTACCGGGACAGGGCACAGATACGCAGTATTTT
TRBV5-1	TRBD2	.	TRBJ2-1	CASSLASGGSDNEQFF	TGCGCCAGCAGCTTGGCATCCGGGGGGTCTGACAATGAGCAGTTCTTC